The clone carrying this T cell receptor beta chain was seen at least ten times. What it binds is unknown. TCR beta CDR3 regions were amplified from RNA. First-round RT-PCR of the TCR CDR3 relied on the HTBI primer set. TCRdb re-derived calls from the multiplex PCR reads in MiXCR, one entry per CDR3 protein. The table includes 130,000 to 150,000 distinct CDR3 sequences, approximately 20% detected once. The data are from a study of T cells in Graves' hyperthyroidism and ophthalmopathy. Study results and limitations: The model made its ophthalmopathy prediction, and onset followed a median 6.5 months later.

With 0 bases removed from V and 8 bases from J, the gap between germline ends came to 14 bases. This CDR3 comprises 15 residues. The germline CDR1 and CDR2 sequences are GTSNPN and SVGIG (reference sequence). Exclusion of patients followed from uncontrolled infection, other autoimmune disease, pregnancy or lactation. The sequenced material came from blood. The clonotype originates from a woman aged 50 to 60 with Graves' hyperthyroidism that later progressed to Graves' ophthalmopathy. The chain employs TRBV30 and TRBJ1-6; no reliable D call. CDR3 DNA: TGTGCCTGGAGTGTAACGCCGGCCGCGGATTCACCCCTCCACTTT. Translation gives CAWSVTPAADSPLHF.